What follows are 31 T cell receptor beta chains derived from one specimen sequenced in a study of OX40 agonist ivuxolimab in advanced cancers. TCRdb's table, derived via immunoSEQ multiplex PCR, lists solely in-frame clones and lacks some. The sample shows nearly 50,000 clones, about nine tenths of them seen only once. This specimen was CD4+ or CD8+ T cells sorted from blood, taken in a trial of the OX40 agonist ivuxolimab. Every receptor here comes from an adult with an advanced solid tumor such as melanoma, head and neck, liver or kidney cancer.

The chain links TRBV15 to TRBJ1-5, with D perhaps TRBD1 (5 bases). The CDR3 contains 15 residues. Germline loops: CDR1 LNHNV, CDR2 YYDKDF (reference sequence). Trimming shortened V by 0 bases and J by 5 bases, and 11 bases separated the two germline ends. This CDR3 is CATSRDGTRDQPQHF. The CDR3 region has the DNA TGTGCCACCAGCAGAGATGGGACGAGGGATCAGCCCCAGCATTTT.

This sequence joins TRBV6-1 and TRBJ1-5; TRBD1 is a possible D gene (5 bases). The V end lost 1 base, the J end lost 5 bases, and 12 bases lay between the germline ends. Germline values: CDR1 MNHNS, CDR2 SASEGT. This CDR3 region has 15 residues. The CDR3 sequence is CASSEVTGIYQPQHF. The CDR3 nucleotides read TGTGCCAGCAGTGAAGTAACAGGTATTTATCAGCCCCAGCATTTT.

The V call is TRBV7-9, the J call TRBJ2-1, with D possibly being TRBD1 (6 bases). Germline V gene lookup returns CDR1 SEHNR and CDR2 FQNEAQ (reference sequence). Between the trimmed V and J ends, which lost 5 bases and 4 bases, there was a span of 15 bases. The CDR3 runs to 15 residues. This CDR3 reads CASSPPGTQYNEQFF. The CDR3 bases are TGTGCCAGCAGCCCTCCCGGGACACAGTACAATGAGCAGTTCTTC.

V and J are TRBV4-1 and TRBJ1-2; a possible D gene is TRBD1 (6 bases). CDR3 length: 16 residues. Between the trimmed V and J ends, which lost 0 bases and 2 bases, there was a span of 13 bases. Germline-derived CDR1 and CDR2 are MGHRA and YSYEKL. CDR3 sequence (DNA): TGCGCCAGCAGCCAAGATAAGGGGGTCTGGAACTATGGCTACACCTTC. This encodes CASSQDKGVWNYGYTF.

The J gene is TRBJ2-2, the V gene TRBV11-2; D tentatively reads TRBD1 or TRBD2 (5 bases each). The V and J ends lost 3 bases and 7 bases respectively, with 9 bases between them. Germline V lookup: CDR1 SGHAT, CDR2 FQNNGV. The CDR3 is made up of 13 amino acids. The CDR3 DNA is TGTGCCAGCAGCTTGGGGACCGTCGGGGAGCTGTTTTTT. Translated, it gives CASSLGTVGELFF.

This chain joins TRBV29-1 and TRBJ2-1, with D possibly being TRBD1 (5 bases). The V gene lost 4 bases and the J gene lost 9 bases, with 10 bases spanning the gap. This CDR3 is built from 11 residues. Germline V gene lookup returns CDR1 SQVTM and CDR2 ANQGSEA. The CDR3 DNA sequence: TGCAGCGTTGTAGGGGTCGGTGAGCAGTTCTTC. Its translation is CSVVGVGEQFF.

The chain combines TRBV19 with TRBJ2-3, with 10 bases matching TRBD2. Germline CDR1 LNHDA, CDR2 SQIVND (reference sequence). The CDR3 runs 13 residues. Unmatched junction bases numbered 1, after V lost 5 bases and J lost 5 bases. CDR3 loop: CASSWTSGDTQYF. The CDR3 DNA follows: TGTGCCAGTAGTTGGACTAGCGGAGATACGCAGTATTTT.

The table lists this clone with a few counts. This chain connects TRBV15 to TRBJ1-5, with D perhaps TRBD1 (5 bases). The length of the CDR3 is 14 residues. Trimming stripped 0 bases from V and 9 bases from J, with 12 bases between. Germline V gives CDR1 LNHNV, CDR2 YYDKDF (reference sequence). CDR3 sequence: CATSRDAGGRPQHF. For the CDR3, the DNA is TGTGCCACCAGCAGAGATGCCGGGGGGAGGCCCCAGCATTTT. The full variable domain, its missing parts supplied by reference TRBV15 and TRBJ1-5, is DAMVIQNPRYQVTQFGKPVTLSCSQTLNHNVMYWYQQKSSQAPKLLFHYYDKDFNNEADTPDNFQSRRPNTSFCFLDIRSPGLGDTAMYLCATSRDAGGRPQHFGDGTRLSIL.

The chain employs TRBV2 and TRBJ2-7; D remains unclear. Trimming pared 4 bases from V and 0 bases from J, leaving 19 bases between. Germline V lookup: CDR1 SNHLY, CDR2 FYNNEI. The CDR3 sequence is 17 residues long. For the CDR3, the DNA is TGTGCCAGCAGTGGATTAGAGGCAACCCTGAGCTCCTACGAGCAGTACTTC. This sequence encodes CASSGLEATLSSYEQYF. Filled out from reference TRBV2 and TRBJ2-7, the complete variable domain reads EPEVTQTPSHQVTQMGQEVILRCVPISNHLYFYWYRQILGQKVEFLVSFYNNEISEKSEIFDDQFSVERPDGSNFTLKIRSTKLEDSAMYFCASSGLEATLSSYEQYFGPGTRLTVT.

The rearrangement uses TRBV4-1 and TRBJ2-5; 7 bases are shared with TRBD2. V lost 0 bases to trimming and J lost 2 bases; unmatched junction nucleotides: 6. Germline values: CDR1 MGHRA, CDR2 YSYEKL. The CDR3 totals 16 residues. Here the CDR3 DNA reads TGCGCCAGCAGCCAAGAGGATGGGGGGGGGCAAGAGACCCAGTACTTC. It encodes CASSQEDGGGQETQYF.

The V and J genes are TRBV4-2 and TRBJ2-5; 8 nucleotides match TRBD2. CDR1 is LGHNA and CDR2 is YNFKEQ in the germline V gene. The V and J ends lost 0 bases and 4 bases, in that order; junction bases with no gene match: 7. The CDR3 runs to 16 residues. The CDR3 region has the DNA TGTGCCAGCAGCCAAGAGGCAGCGGGGGCTAGAGAGACCCAGTACTTC. Residues: CASSQEAAGARETQYF.

J is TRBJ2-3 and V is TRBV15; the match to TRBD1 covers 7 bases. From germline, CDR1 is LNHNV and CDR2 YYDKDF (reference sequence). This CDR3 contains 18 residues. Trimming at V came to 1 base and at J to 0 bases, leaving 10 bases not matched to a gene. CDR3 bases: TGTGCCACCAGCAGAGCTGGGCAGGGGGAAACTAGCACAGATACGCAGTATTTT. Its protein product is CATSRAGQGETSTDTQYF.

This clone occurred a few times. The rearrangement links TRBV6-4 to TRBJ2-2, with D unresolved. Trimming removed 0 bases from V and 2 bases from J, with 4 bases in between. The CDR3 loop spans 14 amino acids. CDR1 is MRHNA, CDR2 SNTAGT, per germline. CDR3 region: CASSDSTNTGELFF. CDR3 nucleotide sequence: TGTGCCAGCAGTGACTCGACAAACACCGGGGAGCTGTTTTTT.

Regarding this clone: This specimen includes other DNA sequences encoding the same CDR3. This rearrangement joins TRBV6-4 to TRBJ2-3; the match to TRBD2 covers 10 bases. The germline V gene encodes CDR1 MRHNA and CDR2 SNTAGT. This CDR3 comprises 14 residues. Trimming took 4 bases from V and 3 from J; bases not matched to a gene: 1. The CDR3 DNA is TGTGCCAGCAGTGCTAGCGGGGGAACAGATACGCAGTATTTT. Protein sequence: CASSASGGTDTQYF.

The chain joins TRBV10-3 to TRBJ2-7; D perhaps matches TRBD2 (5 bases). CDR1 and CDR2 (germline): ENHRY, SYGVKD. The V gene lost 0 bases and the J gene lost 4 bases, with 13 bases spanning the gap. The CDR3 spans 15 residues. Here the CDR3 DNA reads TGTGCCATCAGTGAGTCGCGAGGAGGAACATACGAGCAGTACGTC. Protein product: CAISESRGGTYEQYV.

The genes are TRBV30 and TRBJ1-1; D not certain. Germline values: CDR1 GTSNPN, CDR2 SVGIG (reference sequence). This CDR3 is built from 13 residues. Trimming removed 2 bases at V and 7 bases at J, with 14 bases between. This CDR3 is CAWSPGWSDEAFF. The CDR3 region has the DNA TGTGCCTGGAGTCCCGGGTGGAGCGATGAAGCTTTCTTT.

The rearrangement uses TRBV2 and TRBJ2-2; D call uncertain. Germline loops: CDR1 SNHLY, CDR2 FYNNEI. Trimming took 6 bases from V and 0 from J, leaving 8 bases between them. This CDR3 spans 14 amino acids. The CDR3 loop is CASRWTANTGELFF. The CDR3 DNA sequence: TGTGCCAGCAGGTGGACGGCGAACACCGGGGAGCTGTTTTTT.

As regards this clone: At one of its ends the junction is not consistent with the germline gene, which may arise from a read error. This chain connects TRBV13 to TRBJ2-5; 7 nucleotides agree with TRBD2. The germline V gene encodes CDR1 PRHDT and CDR2 FYEKMQ (reference sequence). The CDR3 runs 16 residues. CDR3 residues: CASSLGIGGSKETQYF. Written as DNA, the CDR3 is TGTGCCAGCAGTTTAGGCATCGGGGGGTCGAAAGAGACCCAGTACTTC.

The chain carries TRBV6-6 and TRBJ2-1, with TRBD2 matching 13 bases. Trimming took 5 bases from V and 6 from J; bases not matched to a gene: 4. Germline-derived CDR1 and CDR2 are MNHNY and SVGAGI (reference sequence). The CDR3 has 15 residues. The CDR3 DNA follows: TGTGCCAGCAGTCTGACTAGCGGGGGGCCCAATGAGCAGTTCTTC. Residues: CASSLTSGGPNEQFF.

V is TRBV19 and J is TRBJ1-2; tentative D call: TRBD1 (6 bases). Trimming pared 5 bases from V and 8 bases from J, leaving 18 bases between. This CDR3 spans 14 amino acids. Germline values: CDR1 LNHDA, CDR2 SQIVND (reference sequence). In nucleotides, the CDR3 is TGTGCCAGTAGTCCGAACCCAGGGGAAGGGGGCTACACCTTC. Translating gives CASSPNPGEGGYTF.

This rearrangement joins TRBV4-1 to TRBJ2-5, with 7 nucleotides matching TRBD1. The ends lost 0 bases at V and 2 bases at J; junction bases unmatched: 3. This CDR3 contains 15 residues. Germline lookup yields CDR1 MGHRA and CDR2 YSYEKL. The CDR3 DNA reads as TGCGCCAGCAGCCAAGACACAGGGGAACAAGAGACCCAGTACTTC. Translating it yields CASSQDTGEQETQYF.

DNA for the CDR3: TGTGCCAGCACCCCCCCGGCGGGGGGGCTGGACGGGGAGCTGTTTTTT. It is translated as CASTPPAGGLDGELFF. The V gene is TRBV28, the J gene TRBJ2-2; 9 bases agree with TRBD2. V was pared by 7 bases and J by 7 bases, with 13 bases of the junction left unmatched. In germline, CDR1 is MDHEN, CDR2 SYDVKM. This CDR3 is 16 amino acids long.

The chain is built from TRBV13 and TRBJ2-3, with D unresolved. Germline V gives CDR1 PRHDT, CDR2 FYEKMQ (reference sequence). Trimming left V 3 bases short and J 6 bases short, with 16 bases between. This CDR3 comprises 15 residues. The CDR3 is CASSFTSHGADTQYF. The DNA for the CDR3 is TGTGCCAGCAGCTTCACATCCCACGGCGCGGATACGCAGTATTTT.

This clone has just one count. The rearrangement links TRBV4-2 to TRBJ2-5; perhaps D is TRBD1 or TRBD2 (5 bases each). V lost 0 bases and J 1 base, leaving 9 bases between the germline ends. The germline gives CDR1 LGHNA, CDR2 YNFKEQ. The CDR3 has 15 amino acids. The CDR3, as DNA: TGTGCCAGCAGCCAAGATCTGGGGGTCCAAGAGACCCAGTACTTC. Its translation is CASSQDLGVQETQYF.

The rearrangement uses TRBV7-8 and TRBJ2-7, with D perhaps matching TRBD1 (5 bases). V lost 3 bases and J lost 2, with 8 bases in between. Per germline, CDR1 SGHVS and CDR2 FQNEAQ. The CDR3 sequence is 13 residues long. CDR3 in amino acids: CASSFGQAYEQYV. CDR3 bases: TGTGCCAGCAGCTTCGGACAAGCCTACGAGCAGTACGTC.

The V and J genes are TRBV7-6 and TRBJ1-1, with D tentatively TRBD1 (6 bases). The ends were cut back, 2 bases at V and 6 bases at J, with 10 bases in the middle. This CDR3 is 13 amino acids long. The germline V gene encodes CDR1 SGHVS and CDR2 FNYEAQ. CDR3 sequence (DNA): TGTGCCAGCAGCTTATCTGGGGGCGCTGAAGCTTTCTTT. This translates into CASSLSGGAEAFF. The complete variable domain, with remaining parts taken from reference TRBV7-6 and TRBJ1-1, reads GAGVSQSPRYKVTKRGQDVALRCDPISGHVSLYWYRQALGQGPEFLTYFNYEAQQDKSGLPNDRFSAERPEGSISTLTIQRTEQRDSAMYRCASSLSGGAEAFFGQGTRLTVV.

The V gene is TRBV7-3, the J gene TRBJ2-1; 7 bases are shared with TRBD1. Trimming cost V 4 bases and J 8 bases; bases outside gene matches: 20. Germline V gene sequence: CDR1 SGHTA, CDR2 FQGTGA. The CDR3 covers 18 residues. The DNA for the CDR3 is TGTGCCAGCAGCTCCCACCTAATGGGGACAGAGGGGGCCGATGAGCAGTTCTTC. Its translation: CASSSHLMGTEGADEQFF.

In this sample, this clone turned up once. This chain joins TRBV6-5 and TRBJ2-7; D is possibly TRBD2 (6 bases). The V gene lost 5 bases and the J gene lost 4 bases, with 15 bases spanning the gap. This CDR3 has 14 amino acids. Per germline, CDR1 MNHEY and CDR2 SVGAGI. CDR3 loop: CASSPGGVGYEQYF. CDR3 sequence (DNA): TGTGCCAGCAGTCCCGGCGGGGTAGGGTACGAGCAGTACTTC.

The chain carries TRBV28 and TRBJ1-4, with TRBD1 matching 9 bases. V lost 6 bases and J lost 7; bases outside the gene matches: 9. CDR3 length equals 15 residues. Germline CDR1 and CDR2: MDHEN and SYDVKM. CDR3 in DNA: TGTGCCAGCAGATACCGACAGGGGGGATTTGAAAAACTGTTTTTT. Its translation: CASRYRQGGFEKLFF.

The chain recombines TRBV7-8 with TRBJ1-6; 7 bases line up with TRBD1. Germline V gene sequence: CDR1 SGHVS, CDR2 FQNEAQ. The V segment lost 0 bases and the J segment 10 bases; nucleotides outside the gene matches: 15. The CDR3 covers 18 residues. The CDR3 reads CASSLAPLGQAALSPLHF. The CDR3 DNA reads as TGTGCCAGCAGCTTAGCGCCCCTCGGACAGGCTGCTTTATCACCCCTCCACTTT.

The chain links TRBV19 to TRBJ1-1, with 8 bases that match TRBD1. Germline V gene data show CDR1 as LNHDA and CDR2 as SQIVND (reference sequence). This CDR3 has 15 amino acids. The trim removed 4 bases at V and 5 bases at J, leaving 9 bases unmatched. The CDR3 spells CASSRYQGAGTEAFF. CDR3 nucleotides: TGTGCCAGTAGTAGGTATCAGGGGGCAGGGACTGAAGCTTTCTTT.